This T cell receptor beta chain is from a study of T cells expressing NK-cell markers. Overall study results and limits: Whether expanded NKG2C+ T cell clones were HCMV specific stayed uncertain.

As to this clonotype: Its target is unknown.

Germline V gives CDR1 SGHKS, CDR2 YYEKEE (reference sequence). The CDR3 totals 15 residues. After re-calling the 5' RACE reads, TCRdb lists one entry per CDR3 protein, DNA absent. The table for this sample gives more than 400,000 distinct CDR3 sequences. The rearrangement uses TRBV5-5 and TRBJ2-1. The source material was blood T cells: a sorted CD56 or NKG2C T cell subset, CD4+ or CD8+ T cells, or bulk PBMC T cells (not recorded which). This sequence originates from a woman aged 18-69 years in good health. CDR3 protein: CASGLSVTSYNEQFF.